The clone carrying this T cell receptor (beta chain) was found a few times. The antigen remains unidentified. Using a J-beta primer mix together with a sample-barcoded 5' primer, a second PCR was run for roughly 7 to 12 cycles. From the 5' RACE reads, TCRdb called clonotypes with MiXCR, one entry per CDR3 protein. The sample yields under 1,100,000 distinct CDR3 sequences, 20% to 25% seen once. The entry originates in a study of blood T cells in healthy people across ages. Notes on the study in general: Naive T cell percentage showed a strong correlation with the diversity of TCR beta. Whereas aged donors had fewer naive CD4+ cells, long-lived donors had more of them and higher diversity.

Germline V gene lookup returns CDR1 KGHSH and CDR2 LQKENI. With V trimmed by 6 bases and J by 5 bases, 6 bases remained unmatched. This CDR3 has 13 amino acids. The same data also went into a second study, on T cells of mothers and their children. That source reports: Whether pairs are related or unrelated, thymic selection shapes their TCR recombination output in much the same way.

Sequenced input: blood. The TCR was taken from a girl aged 2-10 years in good health. The V and J genes are TRBV18 and TRBJ2-5, with TRBD1 identical over 7 bases. The CDR3 nucleotides read TGTGCCAGCTCTCGGGACAGCTGGGAGACCCAGTACTTC. It is translated as CASSRDSWETQYF.